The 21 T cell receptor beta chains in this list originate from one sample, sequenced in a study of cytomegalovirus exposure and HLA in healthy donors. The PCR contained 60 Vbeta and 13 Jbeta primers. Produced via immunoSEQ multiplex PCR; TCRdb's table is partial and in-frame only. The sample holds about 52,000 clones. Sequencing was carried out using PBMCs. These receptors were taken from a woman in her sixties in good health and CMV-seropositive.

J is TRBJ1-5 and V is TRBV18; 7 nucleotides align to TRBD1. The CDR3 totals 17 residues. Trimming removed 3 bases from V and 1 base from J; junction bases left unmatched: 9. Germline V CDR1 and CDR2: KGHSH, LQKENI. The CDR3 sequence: CASSPPQGQLSNQPQHF. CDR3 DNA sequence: TGTGCCAGCTCACCCCCTCAGGGACAGTTAAGCAATCAGCCCCAGCATTTT. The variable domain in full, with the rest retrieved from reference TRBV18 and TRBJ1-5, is NAGVMQNPRHLVRRRGQEARLRCSPMKGHSHVYWYRQLPEEGLKFMVYLQKENIIDESGMPKERFSAEFPKEGPSILRIQQVVRGDSAAYFCASSPPQGQLSNQPQHFGDGTRLSIL.

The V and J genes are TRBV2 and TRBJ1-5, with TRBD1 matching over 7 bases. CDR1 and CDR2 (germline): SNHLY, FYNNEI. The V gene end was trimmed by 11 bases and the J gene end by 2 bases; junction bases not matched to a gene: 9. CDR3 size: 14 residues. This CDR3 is CAGSTGMGNQPQHF. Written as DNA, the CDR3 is TGTGCCGGATCGACAGGGATGGGCAATCAGCCCCAGCATTTT.

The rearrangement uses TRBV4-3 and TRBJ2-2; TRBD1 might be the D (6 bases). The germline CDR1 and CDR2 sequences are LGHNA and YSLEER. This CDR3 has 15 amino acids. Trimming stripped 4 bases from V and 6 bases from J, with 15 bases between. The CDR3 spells CASSPTGKAAGELFF. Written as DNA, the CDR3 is TGCGCCAGCAGCCCCACAGGGAAGGCGGCCGGGGAGCTGTTTTTT.

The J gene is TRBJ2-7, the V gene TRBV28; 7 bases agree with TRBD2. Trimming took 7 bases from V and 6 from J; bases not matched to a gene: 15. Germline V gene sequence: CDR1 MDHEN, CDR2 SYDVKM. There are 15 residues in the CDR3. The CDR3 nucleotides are TGTGCCAGCAACCCCACTAGCGCCGGACGCCTCGAGCAGTACTTC. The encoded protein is CASNPTSAGRLEQYF.

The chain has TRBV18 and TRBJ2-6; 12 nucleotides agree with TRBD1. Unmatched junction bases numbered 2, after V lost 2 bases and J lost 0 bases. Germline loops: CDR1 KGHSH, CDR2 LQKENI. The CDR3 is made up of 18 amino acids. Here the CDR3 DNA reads TGTGCCAGCTCACCAGGGACAGGGGGCGCCTCTGGGGCCAACGTCCTGACTTTC. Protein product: CASSPGTGGASGANVLTF.

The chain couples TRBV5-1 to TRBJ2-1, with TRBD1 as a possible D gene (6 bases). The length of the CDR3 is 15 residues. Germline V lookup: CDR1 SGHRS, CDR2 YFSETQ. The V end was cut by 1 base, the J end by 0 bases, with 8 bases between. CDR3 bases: TGCGCCAGCAGCTTGCAGGGGAGCTCCTACAATGAGCAGTTCTTC. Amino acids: CASSLQGSSYNEQFF.

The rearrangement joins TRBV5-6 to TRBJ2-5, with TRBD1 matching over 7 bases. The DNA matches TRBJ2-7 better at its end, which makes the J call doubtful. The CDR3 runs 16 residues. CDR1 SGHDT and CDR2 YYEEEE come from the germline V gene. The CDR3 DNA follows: TGTGCCAGCAGCTGGTCCGACGGGACAGTAGCCTACGAGCAGTACTTC. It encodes CASSWSDGTVAYEQYF.

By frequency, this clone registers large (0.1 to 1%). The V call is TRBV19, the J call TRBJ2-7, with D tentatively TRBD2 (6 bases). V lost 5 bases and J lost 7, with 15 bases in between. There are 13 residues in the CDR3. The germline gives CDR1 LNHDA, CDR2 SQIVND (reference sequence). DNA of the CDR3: TGTGCCAGTAGTGGAACCGGGACTCGGGAGCAGTACTTC. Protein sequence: CASSGTGTREQYF.

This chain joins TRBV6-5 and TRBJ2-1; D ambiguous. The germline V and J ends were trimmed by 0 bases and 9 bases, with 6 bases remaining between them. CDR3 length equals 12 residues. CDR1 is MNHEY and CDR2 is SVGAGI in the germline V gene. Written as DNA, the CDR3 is TGTGCCAGCAGTTACTCGACGGGTGAGCAGTTCTTC. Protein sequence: CASSYSTGEQFF.

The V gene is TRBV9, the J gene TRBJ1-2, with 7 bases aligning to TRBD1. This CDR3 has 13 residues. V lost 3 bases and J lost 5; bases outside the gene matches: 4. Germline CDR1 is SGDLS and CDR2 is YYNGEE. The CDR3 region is CASSERTGYGYTF. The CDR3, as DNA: TGTGCCAGCAGCGAAAGGACAGGTTATGGCTACACCTTC.

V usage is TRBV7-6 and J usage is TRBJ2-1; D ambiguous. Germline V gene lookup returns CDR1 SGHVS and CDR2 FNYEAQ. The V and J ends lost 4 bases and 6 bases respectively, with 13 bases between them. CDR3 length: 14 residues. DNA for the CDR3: TGTGCCAGCAGCTCCCAGGTTGCCGTCAATGAGCAGTTCTTC. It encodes CASSSQVAVNEQFF.

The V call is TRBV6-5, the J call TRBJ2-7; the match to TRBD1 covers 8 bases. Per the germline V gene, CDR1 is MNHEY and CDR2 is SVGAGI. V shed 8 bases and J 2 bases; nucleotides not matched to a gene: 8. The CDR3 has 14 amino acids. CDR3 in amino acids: CASARTGSAYEQYF. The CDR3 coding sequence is TGTGCCAGCGCTAGGACAGGGAGCGCCTACGAGCAGTACTTC.

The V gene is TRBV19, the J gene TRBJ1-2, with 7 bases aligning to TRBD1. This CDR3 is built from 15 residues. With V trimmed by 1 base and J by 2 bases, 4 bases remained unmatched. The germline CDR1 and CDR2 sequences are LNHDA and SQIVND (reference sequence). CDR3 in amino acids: CASSIATGANYGYTF. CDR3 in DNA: TGTGCCAGTAGTATAGCAACAGGGGCGAACTATGGCTACACCTTC.

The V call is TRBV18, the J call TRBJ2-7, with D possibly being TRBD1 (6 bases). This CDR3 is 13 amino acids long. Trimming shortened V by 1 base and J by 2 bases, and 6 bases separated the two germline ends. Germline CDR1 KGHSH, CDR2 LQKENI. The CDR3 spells CASSPQGAYEQYF. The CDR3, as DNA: TGTGCCAGCTCACCACAGGGGGCCTACGAGCAGTACTTC. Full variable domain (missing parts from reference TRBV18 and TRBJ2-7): NAGVMQNPRHLVRRRGQEARLRCSPMKGHSHVYWYRQLPEEGLKFMVYLQKENIIDESGMPKERFSAEFPKEGPSILRIQQVVRGDSAAYFCASSPQGAYEQYFGPGTRLTVT.

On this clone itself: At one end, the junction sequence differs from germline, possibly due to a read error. CDR3 nucleotide sequence: TGTGCCAGCAGCTCGGACAGGGCGGTAGATAAGCAGTATTTT. Amino acids: CASSSDRAVDKQYF. The chain has TRBV7-9 and TRBJ2-3; 8 nucleotides agree with TRBD1. The germline gives CDR1 SEHNR, CDR2 FQNEAQ (reference sequence). The CDR3 is made up of 14 amino acids.

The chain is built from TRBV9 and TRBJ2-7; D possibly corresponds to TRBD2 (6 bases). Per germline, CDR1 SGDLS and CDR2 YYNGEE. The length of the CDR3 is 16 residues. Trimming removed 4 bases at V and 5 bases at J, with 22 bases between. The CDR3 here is CASSSRLSPPGDEQYF. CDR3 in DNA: TGTGCCAGCAGCTCGCGCTTATCCCCCCCGGGGGACGAGCAGTACTTC.

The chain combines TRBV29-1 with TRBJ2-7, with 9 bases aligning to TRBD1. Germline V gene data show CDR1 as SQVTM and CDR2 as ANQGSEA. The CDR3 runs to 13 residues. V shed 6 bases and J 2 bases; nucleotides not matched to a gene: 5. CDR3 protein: CSVRTGEAYEQYF. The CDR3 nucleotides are TGCAGCGTGCGGACAGGGGAGGCCTACGAGCAGTACTTC.

CDR3 in DNA: TGTGCCACCAGCAGAGGGACAGGGGAACGGGCTAATGAAAAACTGTTTTTT. Its translation: CATSRGTGERANEKLFF. The rearrangement joins TRBV15 to TRBJ1-4; 9 bases agree with TRBD1. Per germline, CDR1 LNHNV and CDR2 YYDKDF (reference sequence). The junction had 6 bases not matched to a gene; V was cut back by 1 base and J by 3 bases. The CDR3 consists of 17 residues.

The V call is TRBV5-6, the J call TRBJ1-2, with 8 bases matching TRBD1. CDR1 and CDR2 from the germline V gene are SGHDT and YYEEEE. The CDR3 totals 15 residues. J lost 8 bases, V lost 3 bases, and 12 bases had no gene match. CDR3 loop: CASSSMSQGAGGYTF. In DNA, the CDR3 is TGTGCCAGCAGCTCGATGAGTCAGGGGGCGGGCGGCTACACCTTC.

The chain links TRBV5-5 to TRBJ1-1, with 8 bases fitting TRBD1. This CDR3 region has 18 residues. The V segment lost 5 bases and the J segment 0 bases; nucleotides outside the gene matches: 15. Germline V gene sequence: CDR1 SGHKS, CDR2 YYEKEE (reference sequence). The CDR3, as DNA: TGTGCCAGCAGAATACTCACAGGGGGGGGAGTTTTGAACACTGAAGCTTTCTTT. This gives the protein CASRILTGGGVLNTEAFF.

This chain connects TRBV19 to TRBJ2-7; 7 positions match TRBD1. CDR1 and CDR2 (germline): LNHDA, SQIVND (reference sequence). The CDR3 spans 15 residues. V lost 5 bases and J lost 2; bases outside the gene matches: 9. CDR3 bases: TGTGCCAGTAGTCCCTCCGGGACAGCTGCCTACGAGCAGTACTTC. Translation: CASSPSGTAAYEQYF.